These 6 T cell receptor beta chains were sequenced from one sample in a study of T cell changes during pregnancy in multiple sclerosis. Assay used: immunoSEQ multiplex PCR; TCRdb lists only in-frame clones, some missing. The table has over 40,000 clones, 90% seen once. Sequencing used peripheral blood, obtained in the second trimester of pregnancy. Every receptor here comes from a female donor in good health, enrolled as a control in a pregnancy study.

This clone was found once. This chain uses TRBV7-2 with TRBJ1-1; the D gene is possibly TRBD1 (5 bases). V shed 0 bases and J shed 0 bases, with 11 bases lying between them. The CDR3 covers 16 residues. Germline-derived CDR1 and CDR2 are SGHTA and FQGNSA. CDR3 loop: CASSLASGVVNTEAFF. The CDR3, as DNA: TGTGCCAGCAGCTTAGCGTCGGGGGTTGTGAACACTGAAGCTTTCTTT.

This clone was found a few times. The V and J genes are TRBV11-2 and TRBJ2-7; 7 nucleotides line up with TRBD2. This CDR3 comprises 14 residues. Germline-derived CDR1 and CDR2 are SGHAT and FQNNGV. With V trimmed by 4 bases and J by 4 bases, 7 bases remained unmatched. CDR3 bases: TGTGCCAGCAGCTCTCGACTAGCCGGATACGAGCAGTACTTC. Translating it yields CASSSRLAGYEQYF.

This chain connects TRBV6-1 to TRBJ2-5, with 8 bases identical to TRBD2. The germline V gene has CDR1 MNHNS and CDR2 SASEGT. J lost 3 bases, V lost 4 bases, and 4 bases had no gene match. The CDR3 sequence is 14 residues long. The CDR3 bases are TGTGCCAGCAGTGTGAGTAGCGGGAAAGAGACCCAGTACTTC. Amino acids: CASSVSSGKETQYF.

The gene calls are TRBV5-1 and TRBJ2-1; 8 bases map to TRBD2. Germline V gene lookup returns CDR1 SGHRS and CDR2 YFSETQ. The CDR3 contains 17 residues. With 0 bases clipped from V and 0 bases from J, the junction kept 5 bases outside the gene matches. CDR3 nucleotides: TGCGCCAGCAGCTTGGCCTCCCGGGGGGGCTCCTACAATGAGCAGTTCTTC. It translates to CASSLASRGGSYNEQFF.

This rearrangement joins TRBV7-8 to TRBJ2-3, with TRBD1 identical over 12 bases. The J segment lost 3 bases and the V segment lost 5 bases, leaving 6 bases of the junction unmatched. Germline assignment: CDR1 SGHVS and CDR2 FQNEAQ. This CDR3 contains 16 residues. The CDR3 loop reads CASSARDRGRTDTQYF. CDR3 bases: TGTGCCAGCAGCGCCCGGGACAGGGGGCGGACAGATACGCAGTATTTT.

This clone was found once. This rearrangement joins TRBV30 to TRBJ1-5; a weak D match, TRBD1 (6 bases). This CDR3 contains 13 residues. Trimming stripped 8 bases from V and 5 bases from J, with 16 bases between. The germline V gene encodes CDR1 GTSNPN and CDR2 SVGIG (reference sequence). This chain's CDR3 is CAHSGGWDQPQHF. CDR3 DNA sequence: TGTGCCCATAGTGGGGGCTGGGATCAGCCCCAGCATTTT.